The clone carrying this T cell receptor (beta chain) was recorded many times. The antigen is unknown. Deletions cut 4 bases from V and 8 bases from J, with 17 bases between. The CDR3 loop spans 13 amino acids. The germline V gene encodes CDR1 SQVTM and CDR2 ANQGSEA. The data are from a study of naive and memory T cell subsets. An equimolar mix of two oligonucleotides served as the beta constant-region primer for TRBC1 and TRBC2. Nested alpha and beta constant-region primers with the SP2 primer drove four PCR rounds on ligated cDNA. TCRdb recomputed calls from the UMI-ligation and nested PCR reads with MiXCR, one row per CDR3 protein. The top ten hold roughly three fifths of the sample, which has 9,500 to 10,000 distinct CDR3 sequences, around 5.6% seen once. General study points: Clonotypes here are unpaired alpha or beta chain sequences.

This rearrangement joins TRBV29-1 to TRBJ1-2; the D is unclear. The origin of this receptor is a human donor in good health. Sequencing was done on a sample of CD4+ TEMRA cells from blood. This sample's subset: effector memory re-expressing CD45RA, CD45RA+ CD27-. The CDR3 spells CSVVGTESGGYTF. For the CDR3, the DNA is TGCAGCGTTGTTGGTACGGAGTCGGGAGGCTACACCTTC.